This T cell receptor beta chain comes out of a study of early T cells in non-severe SARS-CoV-2 infection. The CDR3 sequence is 15 residues long. The V gene's germline CDR1 is WSHSY and CDR2 SAAADI. Trimming removed 5 bases from V and 1 base from J, with 12 bases in between. From the 5' RACE reads, TCRdb called clonotypes with MiXCR, one entry per CDR3 protein. The sample gives about 59,000 distinct CDR3 sequences, 13% of which show up once; around a tenth is in the top ten. This clonotype was seen more than once but under ten times. Sequenced material: whole blood, taken at baseline. This receptor was identified in an adult who was a healthcare worker with PCR-confirmed SARS-CoV-2 infection or an uninfected control (not recorded which). J is TRBJ2-1 and V is TRBV10-2; D is ambiguous. CDR3 coding DNA: TGCGCCAGCAGTTCCCTTCTAGGATCCTACAATGAGCAGTTCTTC. The encoded protein is CASSSLLGSYNEQFF.